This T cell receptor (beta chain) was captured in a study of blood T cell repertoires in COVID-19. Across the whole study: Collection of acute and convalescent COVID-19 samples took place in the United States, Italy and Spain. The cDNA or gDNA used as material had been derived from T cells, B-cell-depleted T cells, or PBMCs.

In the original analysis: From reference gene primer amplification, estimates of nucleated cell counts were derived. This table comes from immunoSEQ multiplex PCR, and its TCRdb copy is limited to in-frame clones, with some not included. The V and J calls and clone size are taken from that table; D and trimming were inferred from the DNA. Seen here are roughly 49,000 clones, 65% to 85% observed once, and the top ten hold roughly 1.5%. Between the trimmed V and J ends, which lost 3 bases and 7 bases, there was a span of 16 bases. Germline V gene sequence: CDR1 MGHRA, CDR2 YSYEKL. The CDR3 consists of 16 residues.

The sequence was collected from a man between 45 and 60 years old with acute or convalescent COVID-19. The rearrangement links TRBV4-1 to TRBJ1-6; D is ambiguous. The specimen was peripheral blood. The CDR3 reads CASSHHPGIGNSPLHF. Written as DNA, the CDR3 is TGCGCCAGCAGCCACCATCCGGGAATTGGCAATTCACCCCTCCACTTT.